The 27 T cell receptor beta chains presented below share a single source sample, sequenced in a study of beta chain features in type 1 diabetes. For these TCRs, the target antigens are not known. General study results and limits: When Type 1 diabetes patients were examined, their TCRB CDR3s proved moderately but significantly shorter in all four CD4+ subsets.

The whole isolated RNA underwent reverse transcription, so sequencing captured expressed TCRB transcripts. Libraries were prepared by immunoSEQ multiplex PCR; TCRdb keeps only in-frame clonotypes and omits some of them. The sample lists about 650,000 clones; approximately 13% were seen once. Sequencing input: naive CD4+ T cells from blood. The receptors come from a man aged 25-45 years with type 1 diabetes.

This clone was seen more than once but under ten times. This rearrangement joins TRBV5-1 to TRBJ2-5, with a possible D match to TRBD1 (7 bases). CDR3 size: 16 residues. V was pared by 0 bases and J by 2 bases, with 14 bases between. CDR1 and CDR2 from the germline V gene are SGHRS and YFSETQ. CDR3 nucleotides: TGCGCCAGCAGCTTGGCGGCAGGGGGGACACAAGAGACCCAGTACTTC. Its protein product is CASSLAAGGTQETQYF.

This clone was detected a few times. V gene TRBV7-9 combines with J gene TRBJ2-7; D is unresolved. This CDR3 spans 14 amino acids. Deletions cut 2 bases from V and 4 bases from J, with 12 bases between. Germline V gene sequence: CDR1 SEHNR, CDR2 FQNEAQ (reference sequence). The DNA of the CDR3 is TGTGCCAGCAGCTTAAGAGACTCCGCGTACGAGCAGTACTTC. Translation: CASSLRDSAYEQYF.

This clone has more than one count but fewer than ten. The V gene is TRBV30, the J gene TRBJ1-3; D is possibly TRBD1 (5 bases). CDR1 and CDR2 from the germline V gene are GTSNPN and SVGIG (reference sequence). Trimming left V 0 bases short and J 8 bases short, with 5 bases between. This CDR3 has 11 amino acids. CDR3 in amino acids: CAWSVRDTIYF. The CDR3 DNA sequence: TGTGCCTGGAGTGTCAGGGACACCATATATTTT.

The table lists this clone with a few counts. V and J are TRBV7-6 and TRBJ2-7, with 9 nucleotides matching TRBD1. Germline V gives CDR1 SGHVS, CDR2 FNYEAQ. This CDR3 has 19 amino acids. Losses at the gene ends were 5 bases for V and 3 bases for J; bases not matched to a gene: 20. The CDR3 nucleotides are TGTGCCAGCAGCCCTACTTGGGCCAAACCGGGACAGGGAGGCTACGAGCAGTACTTC. It codes for CASSPTWAKPGQGGYEQYF.

This clone was seen a few times. The chain is built from TRBV2 and TRBJ2-7; D remains unclear. V was pared by 2 bases and J by 3 bases, with 14 bases between. The CDR3 is 15 residues long. Germline CDR1 reads SNHLY; CDR2 reads FYNNEI. The CDR3: CASSERFLKGYEQYF. In DNA form, the CDR3 reads TGTGCCAGCAGTGAACGTTTTCTGAAGGGCTACGAGCAGTACTTC.

The CDR3 DNA follows: TGTGCCAGCAGCTCAAGAACAGGGGGTTCACCCCTCCACTTT. This translates into CASSSRTGGSPLHF. This rearrangement joins TRBV11-2 to TRBJ1-6; 8 positions match TRBD1. Per the germline V gene, CDR1 is SGHAT and CDR2 is FQNNGV. The CDR3 consists of 14 residues. The V and J ends lost 4 bases and 9 bases, in that order; junction bases with no gene match: 5.

In the case of this clone: The sample holds other DNA sequences that translate to the same CDR3. The chain uses TRBV7-2 and TRBJ1-5; D not certain. Trimming stripped 1 base from V and 0 bases from J, with 10 bases between. The CDR3 covers 16 residues. Germline CDR1 and CDR2: SGHTA and FQGNSA. The CDR3 is CASSLVGGNSNQPQHF. CDR3 in DNA: TGTGCCAGCAGCTTAGTAGGAGGGAATAGCAATCAGCCCCAGCATTTT.

The chain joins TRBV7-2 to TRBJ1-3; 7 positions match TRBD1. The germline V gene has CDR1 SGHTA and CDR2 FQGNSA. Germline trimming cut 5 bases from V and 2 bases from J; bases unmatched to any gene: 9. There are 16 residues in the CDR3. Written as DNA, the CDR3 is TGTGCCAGCAGCCAAAGGCAAGGGGGCACTGGAAACACCATATATTTT. This encodes CASSQRQGGTGNTIYF.

The V gene is TRBV5-5, the J gene TRBJ2-1; the match to TRBD2 covers 7 bases. V trimming: 1 base; J trimming: 0 bases; junction bases outside the gene matches: 4. The CDR3 length is 16 residues. The V gene's germline CDR1 is SGHKS and CDR2 YYEKEE (reference sequence). The CDR3 protein is CASSLRGLSSYNEQFF. Written as DNA, the CDR3 is TGTGCCAGCAGCTTGCGGGGACTAAGCTCCTACAATGAGCAGTTCTTC.

This clone was seen more than once but under ten times. This chain uses TRBV30 with TRBJ1-5; D call uncertain. Germline V gene data show CDR1 as GTSNPN and CDR2 as SVGIG (reference sequence). The length of the CDR3 is 12 residues. V shed 1 base and J shed 5 bases, with 6 bases lying between them. CDR3 sequence: CAWSGPHQPQHF. The CDR3 DNA is TGTGCCTGGAGTGGGCCTCATCAGCCCCAGCATTTT.

The CDR3 DNA reads as TGCGCCAGCAGCAGATTAGCGGGGAAGGAAAACATTCAGTACTTC. This sequence encodes CASSRLAGKENIQYF. The chain recombines TRBV5-1 with TRBJ2-4, with 8 nucleotides matching TRBD2. Germline V lookup: CDR1 SGHRS, CDR2 YFSETQ. Trimming at V came to 4 bases and at J to 5 bases, leaving 8 bases not matched to a gene. The CDR3 runs 15 residues.

The chain links TRBV25-1 to TRBJ2-2; D tentatively fits TRBD1 or TRBD2 (5 bases each). The CDR3 is 17 residues long. Trimming removed 6 bases from V and 3 bases from J, with 20 bases in between. The germline CDR1 and CDR2 sequences are MGHDK and SYGVNS. The CDR3 sequence: CASSHNSGTGYTGELFF. The CDR3, as DNA: TGTGCCAGCAGCCACAATTCCGGGACCGGCTACACCGGGGAGCTGTTTTTT. Full variable domain (missing parts from reference TRBV25-1 and TRBJ2-2): EADIYQTPRYLVIGTGKKITLECSQTMGHDKMYWYQQDPGMELHLIHYSYGVNSTEKGDLSSESTVSRIRTEHFPLTLESARPSHTSQYLCASSHNSGTGYTGELFFGEGSRLTVL.

This clone turned up a few times. At one of its ends the junction is not consistent with the germline gene, which may arise from a read error. The chain uses TRBV30 and TRBJ1-2, with D perhaps TRBD1 (6 bases). The germline gives CDR1 GTSNPN, CDR2 SVGIG (reference sequence). The CDR3 consists of 13 residues. The CDR3 here is CAWDYTGNSGYTF. The DNA for the CDR3 is TGTGCCTGGGATTACACAGGGAACTCTGGCTACACCTTC.

This clone occurred a few times. DNA for the CDR3: TGTGCCAGCAGCTGGGAGAGACTGTTTTTT. Its protein product is CASSWERLFF. The chain links TRBV7-9 to TRBJ1-4; D is unclear. The CDR3 consists of 10 residues. The V end lost 4 bases, the J end lost 13 bases, and 7 bases lay between the germline ends. From germline, CDR1 is SEHNR and CDR2 FQNEAQ (reference sequence).

The chain joins TRBV4-2 to TRBJ2-1; 10 bases are a match to TRBD2. The CDR3 is 16 amino acids. J was trimmed by 5 bases and V by 0 bases; bases with no gene match: 4. The germline CDR1 and CDR2 sequences are LGHNA and YNFKEQ. CDR3 sequence (DNA): TGTGCCAGCAGCCAAGAAGGAGCGGGGGGGCACAATGAGCAGTTCTTC. Translating it yields CASSQEGAGGHNEQFF.

This clone was recorded a few times. This sequence joins TRBV30 and TRBJ1-2, with 10 bases matching TRBD1. In germline, CDR1 is GTSNPN, CDR2 SVGIG (reference sequence). Unmatched junction bases numbered 6, after V lost 1 base and J lost 4 bases. The CDR3 spans 15 residues. The CDR3 loop is CAWSGSRDRGYGYTF. The CDR3 DNA reads TGTGCCTGGAGTGGGTCAAGGGACAGGGGCTATGGCTACACCTTC.

The chain couples TRBV5-1 to TRBJ1-4; TRBD1 aligns across 8 bases. CDR3 size: 15 residues. The V gene's germline CDR1 is SGHRS and CDR2 YFSETQ. The V gene end was trimmed by 4 bases and the J gene end by 8 bases; junction bases not matched to a gene: 10. The CDR3 region is CASSRTGTGSEKLFF. The CDR3 region has the DNA TGCGCCAGCAGCAGGACCGGGACAGGTTCCGAAAAACTGTTTTTT.

This clone has a handful of counts. The V call is TRBV18, the J call TRBJ2-3; no definite D call. CDR1 KGHSH and CDR2 LQKENI come from the germline V gene. This CDR3 contains 12 residues. Trimming shortened V by 8 bases and J by 0 bases, and 6 bases separated the two germline ends. CDR3 bases: TGTGCCAGCGACTCTAGCACAGATACGCAGTATTTT. Its translation is CASDSSTDTQYF.

This clone was picked up a small number of times. V usage is TRBV9 and J usage is TRBJ2-1, with D hard to call. The CDR3 is 14 residues long. Germline V gene data show CDR1 as SGDLS and CDR2 as YYNGEE. With 3 bases removed from V and 2 bases from J, the gap between germline ends came to 9 bases. CDR3 in amino acids: CASSAPGAYNEQFF. The CDR3 DNA sequence: TGTGCCAGCAGCGCTCCCGGCGCCTACAATGAGCAGTTCTTC. Full variable domain (remainder filled in from reference TRBV9 and TRBJ2-1): DSGVTQTPKHLITATGQRVTLRCSPRSGDLSVYWYQQSLDQGLQFLIQYYNGEERAKGNILERFSAQQFPDLHSELNLSSLELGDSALYFCASSAPGAYNEQFFGPGTRLTVL.

This clone has more than one count but fewer than ten. The chain joins TRBV7-2 to TRBJ2-1; 11 nucleotides align to TRBD2. Trimming took 0 bases from V and 6 from J; bases not matched to a gene: 1. This CDR3 spans 15 amino acids. Germline CDR1 and CDR2: SGHTA and FQGNSA. Written as DNA, the CDR3 is TGTGCCAGCAGCTTAGCGACTAGCGGGGTCAATGAGCAGTTCTTC. This codes for CASSLATSGVNEQFF.

This clone was observed a few times. The chain joins TRBV28 to TRBJ1-4; the D gene is possibly TRBD1 (6 bases). Germline V gene lookup returns CDR1 MDHEN and CDR2 SYDVKM. CDR3 length: 14 residues. Trimming left V 10 bases short and J 1 base short, with 13 bases between. Here the CDR3 reads CATGGGETNEKLFF. CDR3 DNA sequence: TGTGCCACTGGAGGGGGGGAAACTAATGAAAAACTGTTTTTT.

This chain uses TRBV6-1 with TRBJ2-3; no firm D call. Germline values: CDR1 MNHNS, CDR2 SASEGT. The V and J ends lost 0 bases and 6 bases respectively, with 1 base between them. This CDR3 region has 11 residues. This CDR3 is CASSEADTQYF. The DNA of the CDR3 is TGTGCCAGCAGTGAAGCGGATACGCAGTATTTT.

This clone was seen a few times. The gene calls are TRBV5-4 and TRBJ2-7; the match to TRBD1 covers 7 bases. The CDR3 extends over 14 amino acids. The germline gives CDR1 SGHNT, CDR2 YYREEE (reference sequence). The V segment lost 4 bases and the J segment 7 bases; nucleotides outside the gene matches: 11. CDR3 protein: CASSLFPTGEEQYF. Here the CDR3 DNA reads TGTGCCAGCAGCCTTTTCCCCACAGGGGAAGAGCAGTACTTC.

Notes on this clone: Other DNA sequences in this specimen translate into the identical CDR3. CDR3 in amino acids: CASSSSSNQPQHF. CDR3 DNA sequence: TGTGCCAGCAGTTCGTCTAGCAATCAGCCCCAGCATTTT. The V and J genes are TRBV7-2 and TRBJ1-5; no firm D call. Germline-derived CDR1 and CDR2 are SGHTA and FQGNSA. The CDR3 totals 13 residues. The V end lost 6 bases, the J end lost 0 bases, and 6 bases lay between the germline ends.

The V and J genes are TRBV28 and TRBJ2-1; D call uncertain. Trimming took 6 bases from V and 12 from J, leaving 12 bases between them. CDR1 MDHEN and CDR2 SYDVKM come from the germline V gene. The CDR3 totals 11 residues. CDR3 sequence: CASSLSSGQFF. CDR3 bases: TGTGCCAGCAGCCTTAGTAGTGGGCAGTTCTTC.

The V and J genes are TRBV29-1 and TRBJ2-7; the D gene is possibly TRBD1 (6 bases). CDR3 size: 12 residues. V lost 5 bases and J 3 bases, leaving 11 bases between the germline ends. Germline CDR1 SQVTM, CDR2 ANQGSEA. DNA for the CDR3: TGCAGCGTTTCCGGGACAAACTACGAGCAGTACTTC. Translation: CSVSGTNYEQYF.

This clone was observed a few times. In DNA form, the CDR3 reads TGTGCCAGCAGCCAACGACAGGAGGCTAGCACAGATACGCAGTATTTT. It is translated as CASSQRQEASTDTQYF. The chain joins TRBV4-2 to TRBJ2-3, with a possible D match to TRBD1 (6 bases). Trimming took off 2 bases at V and 0 bases at J, with 12 bases between the two ends. The CDR3 is made up of 16 amino acids. Germline CDR1 LGHNA, CDR2 YNFKEQ.